Shown below are 25 T cell receptor beta chains from a single sample sequenced in a study of liver allograft versus peripheral blood T cells (dated by TCRdb to the early 2020s). Concerning the study at large: The study compared T cell receptor repertoires found within transplanted livers against repertoires in the peripheral blood of liver transplant recipients.

Sequencing took place on an Illumina MiSeq. Using fastp trimming at Q25 and MiXCR clonotype assembly, TCRdb reanalyzed the public sequencing data and kept in-frame beta chains. Identical CDR3 proteins give one entry, which carries the most common genes and DNA. The sample data list about 16,000 distinct CDR3 sequences, and 20% to 25% of these were observed just once. Of the sample, approximately 12% is held by the ten largest clones. The receptors derive from a human patient who had a liver transplant. After transplantation, some T cells may belong to the graft donor instead of the recipient.

This chain links TRBV14 with TRBJ1-1; TRBD1 might be the D (6 bases). Looked up from germline, CDR1 is SGHDN and CDR2 is FVKESK. This CDR3 is 16 amino acids long. Trimming removed 3 bases at V and 1 base at J, with 15 bases between. The CDR3 coding sequence is TGTGCCAGCAGCCAGGGGGCAGGGAGCAAGAACACTGAAGCTTTCTTT. Amino acids: CASSQGAGSKNTEAFF.

This clonotype counts as medium-sized. The rearrangement joins TRBV19 to TRBJ1-1; D is perhaps TRBD1 (5 bases). Germline values: CDR1 LNHDA, CDR2 SQIVND (reference sequence). V lost 5 bases to trimming and J lost 2 bases, with 15 bases between them. The CDR3 length is 15 residues. The CDR3 loop is CASSQRGSGNTEAFF. CDR3 in DNA: TGTGCCAGTAGTCAACGGGGGTCGGGAAACACTGAAGCTTTCTTT.

Within the sample, this clonotype is medium-sized. The rearrangement joins TRBV15 to TRBJ2-3, with TRBD2 as a possible D gene (6 bases). The germline V gene encodes CDR1 LNHNV and CDR2 YYDKDF (reference sequence). The CDR3 totals 16 residues. The V and J ends lost 3 bases and 6 bases respectively, with 19 bases between them. CDR3 nucleotides: TGTGCCACCAGCAGGGGGGGAGCGGTGGCCGCGGATACGCAGTATTTT. Translated, it gives CATSRGGAVAADTQYF.

This clonotype was seen more than once but under ten times. The chain recombines TRBV7-9 with TRBJ1-3; possible D gene TRBD1, 5 bases. Trimming left V 4 bases short and J 4 bases short, with 20 bases between. This CDR3 comprises 17 residues. The V gene's germline CDR1 is SEHNR and CDR2 FQNEAQ (reference sequence). The CDR3 sequence: CASSSRGAGRVGNTIYF. CDR3 in DNA: TGTGCCAGCAGCTCCAGAGGGGCGGGAAGGGTAGGAAACACCATATATTTT.

The chain combines TRBV9 with TRBJ1-1; D gene ambiguous. Per the germline V gene, CDR1 is SGDLS and CDR2 is YYNGEE. Between the trimmed V and J ends, which lost 0 bases and 3 bases, there was a span of 9 bases. This CDR3 has 14 residues. The CDR3 loop is CASSVEGGHTEAFF. CDR3 DNA sequence: TGTGCCAGCAGCGTAGAGGGAGGGCACACTGAAGCTTTCTTT.

The genes are TRBV6-1 and TRBJ2-7; D not resolved. The CDR3 is made up of 10 amino acids. V was cut by 2 bases and J by 6 bases, with 2 bases left in between. CDR1 is MNHNS, CDR2 SASEGT, per germline. DNA of the CDR3: TGTGCCAGCAGTGAAACCGAGCAGTACTTC. As protein: CASSETEQYF.

By its share, this clonotype is medium-sized (0.01 to 0.1%). V is TRBV5-6 and J is TRBJ2-2; D gene ambiguous. This CDR3 comprises 14 residues. Trimming stripped 1 base from V and 7 bases from J, with 11 bases between. Per the germline V gene, CDR1 is SGHDT and CDR2 is YYEEEE. As DNA, the CDR3 is TGTGCCAGCAGCTTGAGACCTGTGGACGGGGAGCTGTTTTTT. Protein sequence: CASSLRPVDGELFF.

This clonotype was counted once. The V and J genes are TRBV20-1 and TRBJ1-6; D may be TRBD1 (5 bases). CDR3 size: 16 residues. The germline V gene has CDR1 DFQATT and CDR2 SNEGSKA (reference sequence). Between the trimmed V and J ends, which lost 4 bases and 3 bases, there was a span of 16 bases. The DNA for the CDR3 is TGCAGTGCTACCAACCTCGAGAGGGGCTATAATTCACCCCTCCACTTT. Protein sequence: CSATNLERGYNSPLHF.

J is TRBJ1-1 and V is TRBV5-1, with 8 bases lining up with TRBD1. The CDR3 has 14 residues. The V segment lost 3 bases and the J segment 4 bases; nucleotides outside the gene matches: 5. CDR1 SGHRS and CDR2 YFSETQ come from the germline V gene. CDR3 residues: CASSYDRGGTEAFF. The CDR3, as DNA: TGCGCCAGCAGCTACGACAGGGGAGGCACTGAAGCTTTCTTT. Using reference TRBV5-1 and TRBJ1-1 for the parts outside the CDR3, the full variable domain is KAGVTQTPRYLIKTRGQQVTLSCSPISGHRSVSWYQQTPGQGLQFLFEYFSETQRNKGNFPGRFSGRQFSNSRSEMNVSTLELGDSALYLCASSYDRGGTEAFFGQGTRLTVV.

The rearrangement joins TRBV5-4 to TRBJ2-7, with D possibly being TRBD1 or TRBD2 (7 bases each). Between the trimmed V and J ends, which lost 3 bases and 6 bases, there was a span of 13 bases. The CDR3 loop spans 13 amino acids. Germline V lookup: CDR1 SGHNT, CDR2 YYREEE (reference sequence). CDR3 DNA: TGTGCCAGCAGCTGGGAGGGGGCGGGCGAGCAGTACTTC. It specifies CASSWEGAGEQYF.

This chain uses TRBV28 with TRBJ1-6, with 9 bases fitting TRBD1. The CDR3 totals 13 residues. The junction had 5 bases not matched to a gene; V was cut back by 8 bases and J by 9 bases. From germline, CDR1 is MDHEN and CDR2 SYDVKM. For the CDR3, the DNA is TGTGCCAGCCGGGACAGGGAGAGTTCACCCCTCCACTTT. Its protein product is CASRDRESSPLHF.

At least ten counts were recorded for this clonotype. V usage is TRBV5-4 and J usage is TRBJ1-2, with D unresolved. V was pared by 6 bases and J by 6 bases, with 21 bases between. The CDR3 is made up of 15 amino acids. The germline V gene has CDR1 SGHNT and CDR2 YYREEE (reference sequence). CDR3 residues: CASTQMFKIENGYTF. The CDR3 DNA reads as TGTGCCAGCACACAGATGTTTAAGATAGAGAATGGCTACACCTTC.

DNA for the CDR3: TGCAGTGCTGCCCCCTCGGACAGGGGGATGTACGAGCAGTACTTC. Its protein is CSAAPSDRGMYEQYF. The chain is built from TRBV20-1 and TRBJ2-7; 10 bases are a match to TRBD1. J was trimmed by 4 bases and V by 5 bases; bases with no gene match: 11. CDR3 length equals 15 residues. CDR1 DFQATT and CDR2 SNEGSKA come from the germline V gene (reference sequence).

The chain is built from TRBV9 and TRBJ1-2; D is ambiguous. Germline lookup yields CDR1 SGDLS and CDR2 YYNGEE. This CDR3 is built from 12 residues. The germline V and J ends were trimmed by 0 bases and 6 bases, with 6 bases remaining between them. The CDR3 spells CASSVARDGYTF. CDR3 nucleotide sequence: TGTGCCAGCAGCGTAGCGAGAGATGGCTACACCTTC.

This clonotype was seen at least ten times. This chain connects TRBV28 to TRBJ1-2, with 9 positions matching TRBD1. This CDR3 spans 13 amino acids. Germline V CDR1 and CDR2: MDHEN, SYDVKM. With 5 bases clipped from V and 6 bases from J, the junction kept 4 bases outside the gene matches. CDR3 in amino acids: CASSARQGDGYTF. The CDR3 DNA is TGTGCCAGCAGTGCAAGACAGGGGGATGGCTACACCTTC.

In this sample, this clonotype turned up a few times. The chain carries TRBV27 and TRBJ1-3; TRBD1 might be the D (6 bases). Germline values: CDR1 MNHEY, CDR2 SMNVEV (reference sequence). Trimming cost V 1 base and J 4 bases, with 17 bases left between them. The CDR3 has 17 amino acids. Written as DNA, the CDR3 is TGTGCCAGCAGTTTATTCGGCTGGGACATTCCCGGAAACACCATATATTTT. It specifies CASSLFGWDIPGNTIYF.

This clonotype occurred a few times. The chain recombines TRBV6-1 with TRBJ2-5, with no clear D. The germline V and J ends were trimmed by 0 bases and 5 bases, with 13 bases remaining between them. The CDR3 totals 15 residues. Germline CDR1 is MNHNS and CDR2 is SASEGT. The CDR3 coding sequence is TGTGCCAGCAGTGAAGCCGTTGGGAAAGGGGAGACCCAGTACTTC. This gives the protein CASSEAVGKGETQYF.

V gene TRBV5-4 combines with J gene TRBJ2-5, with TRBD1 matching over 11 bases. Per germline, CDR1 SGHNT and CDR2 YYREEE (reference sequence). V was pared by 6 bases and J by 4 bases, with 8 bases of the junction left unmatched. The CDR3 is made up of 15 amino acids. CDR3 protein: CASTLDRGPGETQYF. Written as DNA, the CDR3 is TGTGCCAGCACCCTGGACAGGGGGCCTGGAGAGACCCAGTACTTC. The entire variable domain, with the rest obtained from reference TRBV5-4 and TRBJ2-5, is as follows: ETGVTQSPTHLIKTRGQQVTLRCSSQSGHNTVSWYQQALGQGPQFIFQYYREEENGRGNFPPRFSGLQFPNYSSELNVNALELDDSALYLCASTLDRGPGETQYFGPGTRLLVL.

This clonotype is judged medium-sized. The rearrangement links TRBV10-3 to TRBJ1-2; no reliable D call. V was shortened by 3 bases and J by 0 bases, with 8 bases between the two germline ends. From germline, CDR1 is ENHRY and CDR2 SYGVKD. CDR3 size: 14 residues. The CDR3 DNA reads as TGTGCCATCAGTGATCACAGCTCTAACTATGGCTACACCTTC. This codes for CAISDHSSNYGYTF.

This clonotype was counted ten times or more. The chain is built from TRBV29-1 and TRBJ1-1; 7 positions agree with TRBD1. This CDR3 region has 13 residues. From germline, CDR1 is SQVTM and CDR2 ANQGSEA. Losses at the gene ends were 3 bases for V and 0 bases for J; bases not matched to a gene: 1. CDR3: CSVERGLNTEAFF. CDR3 DNA sequence: TGCAGCGTTGAGAGGGGGCTGAACACTGAAGCTTTCTTT.

This clonotype has a count of ten or more. J is TRBJ1-2 and V is TRBV24-1; D gene unclear. The CDR3 runs 14 residues. Trimming pared 4 bases from V and 7 bases from J, leaving 15 bases between. Germline values: CDR1 KGHDR, CDR2 SFDVKD. The CDR3: CATSDEPYVIGYTF. The CDR3 nucleotides read TGTGCCACCAGTGACGAGCCGTACGTGATTGGCTACACCTTC.

On this clonotype: A much larger clone differs from this one at a single base, so this may be a read error. The chain employs TRBV7-2 and TRBJ2-3; no clear D gene. The germline V gene has CDR1 SGHTA and CDR2 FQGNSA. The V end lost 4 bases, the J end lost 0 bases, and 8 bases lay between the germline ends. The CDR3 covers 14 residues. CDR3 DNA: TGTGCCAGCAGCTATACCGCTAGCACAGATACGCAGTATTTT. It encodes CASSYTASTDTQYF.

Within the sample, this clonotype is medium-sized. This chain joins TRBV7-2 and TRBJ1-2; perhaps TRBD1 as D (6 bases). This CDR3 has 13 amino acids. V was pared by 1 base and J by 7 bases, with 10 bases between. Germline V gives CDR1 SGHTA, CDR2 FQGNSA. The CDR3 coding sequence is TGTGCCAGCAGCTTAGGGCAGGGGCCTGGCTACACCTTC. This gives the protein CASSLGQGPGYTF.

This clonotype appeared a few times. This rearrangement joins TRBV19 to TRBJ1-5, with D hard to call. The V gene lost 4 bases and the J gene lost 8 bases, with 12 bases spanning the gap. CDR1 and CDR2 (germline): LNHDA, SQIVND (reference sequence). The CDR3 extends over 13 amino acids. The CDR3 loop is CASSTLRREPQHF. Here the CDR3 DNA reads TGTGCCAGTAGTACCCTAAGGAGGGAGCCCCAGCATTTT.

This clonotype has ten or more counts. The chain links TRBV7-2 to TRBJ2-3; TRBD2 aligns across 9 bases. Trimming removed 8 bases from V and 6 bases from J; junction bases left unmatched: 12. The CDR3 has 15 residues. CDR1 SGHTA and CDR2 FQGNSA come from the germline V gene. The CDR3 DNA follows: TGTGCCAGCGCAGGCGGCGGGGGGGCGTGGGATACGCAGTATTTT. Translated, it gives CASAGGGGAWDTQYF.